This T cell receptor beta chain is from a study of cytomegalovirus exposure and HLA in healthy donors. Primers included in the PCR were 60 Vbeta and 13 Jbeta primers. Repertoires were generated with immunoSEQ multiplex PCR, while TCRdb's copy carries only in-frame clones and drops some. The sample holds some 160,000 clones, around 80% seen once. Per germline, CDR1 SEHNR and CDR2 FQNEAQ (reference sequence). The CDR3 has 14 amino acids. With respect to this clone: Its ends do not fully match the called genes, so a read error is possible.

Whereas donors were nominally healthy upon sampling, unrecorded immune exposures were probable. The sample taken for sequencing was PBMCs. This clonotype was sampled from a man aged 40-55 years in good health and CMV-seronegative. J is TRBJ1-4 and V is TRBV7-9, with TRBD1 matching 7 bases. CDR3 in amino acids: CSSSFGTANEKLFF. CDR3 nucleotide sequence: TGTTCCAGCAGCTTTGGGACAGCTAATGAAAAACTGTTTTTT. Variable domain in full (rest from reference TRBV7-9 and TRBJ1-4): DTGVSQNPRHKITKRGQNVTFRCDPISEHNRLYWYRQTLGQGPEFLTYFQNEAQLEKSRLLSDRFSAERPKGSFSTLEIQRTEQGDSAMYLCSSSFGTANEKLFFGSGTQLSVL.